This entry lists 29 T cell receptor beta chains sequenced from one sample in a study of cytomegalovirus exposure and HLA in healthy donors. Here immunoSEQ multiplex PCR was the method, and the copy in TCRdb shows in-frame clones only, minus some. The sample has 150,000 to 250,000 clones; about 81% are singletons. The sequenced sample consisted of PBMCs. Receptor source: a woman aged 25 to 39 in good health and CMV-seronegative.

The rearrangement uses TRBV5-1 and TRBJ1-4, with TRBD1 matching 8 bases. V was pared by 3 bases and J by 8 bases, with 12 bases of the junction left unmatched. The CDR3 extends over 16 amino acids. In germline, CDR1 is SGHRS, CDR2 YFSETQ. The CDR3 protein is CASSWGPQGEWEKLFF. The CDR3 DNA is TGCGCCAGCAGCTGGGGACCACAGGGGGAGTGGGAAAAACTGTTTTTT.

CDR3 in amino acids: CASKPAQGLETQYF. CDR3 sequence (DNA): TGCGCCAGCAAACCGGCACAGGGGTTAGAGACCCAGTACTTC. The rearrangement joins TRBV5-1 to TRBJ2-5, with 7 bases lining up with TRBD1. Germline CDR1 and CDR2: SGHRS and YFSETQ. CDR3 length: 14 residues. J gave up 4 bases and V 6 bases, and 9 bases lay outside the gene matches.

The chain carries TRBV5-6 and TRBJ2-1; D ambiguous. In germline, CDR1 is SGHDT, CDR2 YYEEEE. Deletions cut 1 base from V and 5 bases from J, with 7 bases between. This CDR3 comprises 13 residues. The CDR3 region is CASSLFSDNEQFF. The CDR3 DNA is TGTGCCAGCAGCTTGTTCTCAGACAATGAGCAGTTCTTC. Complete variable domain (other parts from reference TRBV5-6 and TRBJ2-1): DAGVTQSPTHLIKTRGQQVTLRCSPKSGHDTVSWYQQALGQGPQFIFQYYEEEERQRGNFPDRFSGHQFPNYSSELNVNALLLGDSALYLCASSLFSDNEQFFGPGTRLTVL.

The chain joins TRBV18 to TRBJ1-5; D is unresolved. V was trimmed by 1 base and J by 8 bases, leaving 9 bases between them. This CDR3 is built from 13 residues. Germline CDR1 reads KGHSH; CDR2 reads LQKENI. Here the CDR3 reads CASSPQGGEPQHF. In nucleotides, the CDR3 is TGTGCCAGCTCACCACAGGGCGGGGAGCCCCAGCATTTT.

This chain joins TRBV29-1 and TRBJ1-3, with D perhaps TRBD1 (5 bases). This CDR3 region has 14 residues. V was shortened by 6 bases and J by 0 bases, with 12 bases between the two germline ends. Per germline, CDR1 SQVTM and CDR2 ANQGSEA. The CDR3 sequence: CSVNDRPSGNTIYF. The CDR3 DNA is TGCAGCGTCAATGACAGACCCTCTGGAAACACCATATATTTT.

The chain employs TRBV2 and TRBJ2-7; a possible D gene is TRBD1 (6 bases). The CDR3 contains 14 residues. Germline CDR1 is SNHLY and CDR2 is FYNNEI. Trimming removed 5 bases at V and 1 base at J, with 12 bases between. The CDR3 region has the DNA TGTGCCAGCAGTCCGGGGACATTATCCTACGAGCAGTACTTC. This encodes CASSPGTLSYEQYF.

This clone has only a few counts. The chain joins TRBV13 to TRBJ2-7; D unclear. Germline V gene lookup returns CDR1 PRHDT and CDR2 FYEKMQ (reference sequence). Trimming took 5 bases from V and 3 from J, leaving 11 bases between them. This CDR3 has 13 amino acids. Written as DNA, the CDR3 is TGTGCCAGCAGCCCGCCATTCAGCTACGAGCAGTACTTC. Translating gives CASSPPFSYEQYF.

The chain has TRBV29-1 and TRBJ2-3; 9 nucleotides agree with TRBD1. V was clipped by 7 bases and J by 7 bases; unmatched bases: 9. The CDR3 totals 13 residues. CDR1 SQVTM and CDR2 ANQGSEA come from the germline V gene. The CDR3 DNA reads TGCAGCGCCATTGGACAGGGGAGACATACGCAGTATTTT. Amino acids: CSAIGQGRHTQYF.

This rearrangement joins TRBV6-5 to TRBJ1-1; 8 positions agree with TRBD1. This CDR3 is built from 14 residues. Germline V gene sequence: CDR1 MNHEY, CDR2 SVGAGI. J gave up 5 bases and V 2 bases, and 4 bases lay outside the gene matches. As DNA, the CDR3 is TGTGCCAGCAGTTACGCCAGGGGGCTGACTGAAGCTTTCTTT. Translating gives CASSYARGLTEAFF.

The chain is built from TRBV6-5 and TRBJ2-7, with D maybe TRBD2 (6 bases). V was trimmed by 2 bases and J by 5 bases, leaving 10 bases between them. Germline V lookup: CDR1 MNHEY, CDR2 SVGAGI. This CDR3 region has 13 residues. CDR3 in DNA: TGTGCCAGCAGTTACCGGCGGGGAGACGAGCAGTACTTC. Translating gives CASSYRRGDEQYF.

V is TRBV23-1 and J is TRBJ2-7; D is perhaps TRBD2 (6 bases). TRBV23-1 is annotated as an ORF whose role is uncertain. This CDR3 is 16 amino acids long. V was pared by 0 bases and J by 2 bases, with 14 bases between. DNA for the CDR3: TGCGCCAGCAGTCAATCTAGGAGGGGTGACCCCTACGAGCAGTACTTC. Protein sequence: CASSQSRRGDPYEQYF.

The chain carries TRBV6-5 and TRBJ2-1; TRBD1 aligns across 9 bases. The germline CDR1 and CDR2 sequences are MNHEY and SVGAGI. V was clipped by 4 bases and J by 0 bases; unmatched bases: 1. This CDR3 region has 15 residues. CDR3 sequence: CASSWTGDSYNEQFF. DNA for the CDR3: TGTGCCAGCAGTTGGACAGGGGACTCCTACAATGAGCAGTTCTTC.

This clone has only a few counts. V usage is TRBV5-1 and J usage is TRBJ1-2, with 8 bases fitting TRBD1. CDR1 SGHRS and CDR2 YFSETQ come from the germline V gene. V shed 3 bases, J shed 4 bases, and the junction held 8 bases outside the gene matches. The CDR3 length is 15 residues. CDR3 sequence: CASSSGQGWGYGYTF. Written as DNA, the CDR3 is TGCGCCAGCAGCTCAGGACAGGGATGGGGCTATGGCTACACCTTC.

This chain links TRBV5-1 with TRBJ2-5; the match to TRBD2 covers 7 bases. The germline V gene has CDR1 SGHRS and CDR2 YFSETQ. Trimming removed 5 bases from V and 3 bases from J; junction bases left unmatched: 4. This CDR3 is built from 13 residues. The CDR3 sequence is CASRVTSEETQYF. CDR3 bases: TGCGCCAGCAGGGTCACTAGCGAAGAGACCCAGTACTTC.

A single count supports this clone. The V gene is TRBV12-2, the J gene TRBJ1-1; the DNA was not used to check the table's D call, TRBD1. TRBV12-2 counts as a pseudogene. The CDR3 is made up of 16 amino acids. As DNA, the CDR3 is TGTGCAAGTCGCTTAGCGAGGGACACAGGGAACACTGAAGCTTTCTTT. Translating it yields CASRLARDTGNTEAFF.

The table lists this clone with a few counts. The DNA of the CDR3 is TGTGCCAGTAGCCCCTCCCCGGGGGAACAGCCCCAGCATTTT. Translating gives CASSPSPGEQPQHF. The chain employs TRBV19 and TRBJ1-5; perhaps TRBD1 as D (5 bases). Trimming removed 6 bases at V and 7 bases at J, with 16 bases between. This CDR3 is built from 14 residues. Germline CDR1 and CDR2: LNHDA and SQIVND (reference sequence).

This clone was seen a few times. The CDR3, as DNA: TGTGCCAGCAGCTTAGCGGGGGGCGCAGGGAATTCACCCCTCCACTTT. Translated: CASSLAGGAGNSPLHF. The chain joins TRBV7-3 to TRBJ1-6, with a possible D match to TRBD1 (6 bases). Trimming took off 2 bases at V and 7 bases at J, with 15 bases between the two ends. CDR3 size: 16 residues. CDR1 and CDR2 from the germline V gene are SGHTA and FQGTGA. The full variable domain, in which reference TRBV7-3 and TRBJ1-6 provide the parts outside the CDR3, is GAGVSQTPSNKVTEKGKYVELRCDPISGHTALYWYRQSLGQGPEFLIYFQGTGAADDSGLPNDRFFAVRPEGSVSTLKIQRTERGDSAVYLCASSLAGGAGNSPLHFGNGTRLTVT.

Worth noting for this clone: Other DNA variants within this sample encode the same CDR3. The chain employs TRBV19 and TRBJ1-2; D is uncertain. V lost 1 base to trimming and J lost 2 bases, with 5 bases between them. The germline gives CDR1 LNHDA, CDR2 SQIVND (reference sequence). This CDR3 is built from 13 residues. The CDR3 loop is CASSIGRNYGYTF. DNA of the CDR3: TGTGCCAGTAGTATAGGCAGAAACTATGGCTACACCTTC.

The chain uses TRBV11-3 and TRBJ2-2, with 9 bases fitting TRBD2. Germline CDR1 is SGHNT and CDR2 is YENEEA. The V segment lost 0 bases and the J segment 4 bases; nucleotides outside the gene matches: 6. This CDR3 spans 17 amino acids. The CDR3 region is CASSLDSRGGLTGELFF. As DNA, the CDR3 is TGTGCCAGCAGCTTAGATTCGCGGGGGGGCCTCACCGGGGAGCTGTTTTTT.

The chain recombines TRBV10-1 with TRBJ2-3; the D gene is possibly TRBD2 (6 bases). The CDR3 contains 14 residues. The germline V gene has CDR1 WNHNN and CDR2 SYGVQD (reference sequence). The V end lost 6 bases, the J end lost 2 bases, and 12 bases lay between the germline ends. In nucleotides, the CDR3 is TGCGCCAGCAGCCCGGGACTCCCCACAGATACGCAGTATTTT. Translation gives CASSPGLPTDTQYF.

This clone was picked up one time. This sequence joins TRBV30 and TRBJ1-3; TRBD1 is a possible D gene (5 bases). This CDR3 contains 14 residues. V was shortened by 1 base and J by 0 bases, with 7 bases between the two germline ends. CDR1 is GTSNPN and CDR2 is SVGIG in the germline V gene (reference sequence). The CDR3 DNA sequence: TGTGCCTGGAGTGGGAGGGGCTCTGGAAACACCATATATTTT. It is translated as CAWSGRGSGNTIYF.

This clone was seen a single time. J is TRBJ1-3 and V is TRBV5-1, with D tentatively TRBD1 (5 bases). The CDR3 covers 16 residues. The V end was cut by 4 bases, the J end by 0 bases, with 14 bases between. Germline V gene data show CDR1 as SGHRS and CDR2 as YFSETQ. The chain's CDR3 is CASSGGAPSSGNTIYF. The DNA for the CDR3 is TGCGCCAGCAGCGGCGGGGCACCGAGCTCTGGAAACACCATATATTTT.

The rearrangement uses TRBV10-3 and TRBJ2-7; D is possibly TRBD2 (6 bases). The CDR3 runs 15 residues. Germline loops: CDR1 ENHRY, CDR2 SYGVKD. V was clipped by 0 bases and J by 2 bases, with 11 bases between them. CDR3 amino acids: CAISESVGGPYEQYF. In DNA form, the CDR3 reads TGTGCCATCAGTGAGTCGGTCGGGGGACCCTACGAGCAGTACTTC.

The genes are TRBV7-8 and TRBJ2-1, with TRBD2 identical over 7 bases. This CDR3 is 16 amino acids long. From germline, CDR1 is SGHVS and CDR2 FQNEAQ. J was trimmed by 4 bases and V by 2 bases; bases with no gene match: 8. The CDR3 spells CASSLNPRGDYNEQFF. The CDR3 coding sequence is TGTGCCAGCAGCTTAAATCCTCGGGGGGATTACAATGAGCAGTTCTTC.

The gene calls are TRBV5-1 and TRBJ2-2; weak D call: TRBD1 (6 bases). CDR3 length: 14 residues. Trimming removed 4 bases from V and 1 base from J, with 8 bases in between. Germline V gene sequence: CDR1 SGHRS, CDR2 YFSETQ. This CDR3 is CASSQTGNTGELFF. CDR3 coding DNA: TGCGCCAGCAGCCAGACAGGGAACACCGGGGAGCTGTTTTTT.

In this sample, this clone turned up once. The chain employs TRBV28 and TRBJ2-2, with D unresolved. The ends were cut back, 10 bases at V and 5 bases at J, with 11 bases in the middle. This CDR3 region has 12 residues. The V gene's germline CDR1 is MDHEN and CDR2 SYDVKM. CDR3 DNA: TGTGCCACCCTGACTTTGACCGGGGAGCTGTTTTTT. It yields the protein CATLTLTGELFF. The variable domain in full, with the rest retrieved from reference TRBV28 and TRBJ2-2, is DVKVTQSSRYLVKRTGEKVFLECVQDMDHENMFWYRQDPGLGLRLIYFSYDVKMKEKGDIPEGYSVSREKKERFSLILESASTNQTSMYLCATLTLTGELFFGEGSRLTVL.

This clone was seen a few times. The rearrangement uses TRBV4-1 and TRBJ1-1, with 7 bases aligning to TRBD1. V was pared by 1 base and J by 0 bases, with 8 bases of the junction left unmatched. The CDR3 runs to 17 residues. CDR1 and CDR2 (germline): MGHRA, YSYEKL. The CDR3 loop reads CASSQALGGLMNTEAFF. For the CDR3, the DNA is TGCGCCAGCAGCCAAGCCCTAGGGGGCCTCATGAACACTGAAGCTTTCTTT.

Written as DNA, the CDR3 is TGCGCCAGCAGCTTGGACCTTGAGGTTAGCTATGGCTACACCTTC. It translates to CASSLDLEVSYGYTF. The V call is TRBV5-1, the J call TRBJ1-2; D gene uncertain. Deletions cut 0 bases from V and 4 bases from J, with 13 bases between. Per germline, CDR1 SGHRS and CDR2 YFSETQ. The CDR3 contains 15 residues.

In DNA form, the CDR3 reads TGTGCCTGGAGTCTCCGCCGAGGACAGGGAGCCACCGGGGAGCTGTTTTTT. Amino acids: CAWSLRRGQGATGELFF. The rearrangement joins TRBV30 to TRBJ2-2; 8 positions agree with TRBD1. The V segment lost 2 bases and the J segment 4 bases; nucleotides outside the gene matches: 12. There are 17 residues in the CDR3. Germline V gene sequence: CDR1 GTSNPN, CDR2 SVGIG (reference sequence). Filled out from reference TRBV30 and TRBJ2-2, the complete variable domain reads SQTIHQWPATLVQPVGSPLSLECTVEGTSNPNLYWYRQAAGRGLQLLFYSVGIGQISSEVPQNLSASRPQDRQFILSSKKLLLSDSGFYLCAWSLRRGQGATGELFFGEGSRLTVL.